The 27 T cell receptor beta chains below come from one sample, sequenced in a study of T cells in tumors after PD-1 blockade. Clones were sequenced by immunoSEQ multiplex PCR, and TCRdb holds only the in-frame ones, with some missing. This sample has around 60,000 clones, with roughly 78% found just once. The sequences come from PBMCs, collected before anti-PD-1 treatment. The source of these receptors is a human donor with basal cell carcinoma.

This chain connects TRBV12-3 or TRBV12-4 to TRBJ1-4, with TRBD1 as a possible D gene (5 bases). Trimming shortened V by 4 bases and J by 12 bases, and 12 bases separated the two germline ends. CDR3 length: 12 residues. The CDR3 protein is CASSYPGSELFF. DNA of the CDR3: TGTGCCAGCAGTTACCCAGGGTCGGAACTGTTTTTT.

This rearrangement joins TRBV7-6 to TRBJ2-3, with TRBD2 matching over 12 bases. CDR1 is SGHVS and CDR2 is FNYEAQ in the germline V gene. The CDR3 is 18 residues long. Trimming took 2 bases from V and 0 from J; bases not matched to a gene: 6. In DNA form, the CDR3 reads TGTGCCAGCAGCTTAATAACTAGCGGGGGGACTAGCACAGATACGCAGTATTTT. It is translated as CASSLITSGGTSTDTQYF.

The DNA of the CDR3 is TGTGCCAGTAGTAGGGACAGGCATGAGCAGTTCTTC. Translation: CASSRDRHEQFF. V and J are TRBV19 and TRBJ2-1; 8 bases fit TRBD1. CDR3 length: 12 amino acids. Trimming took 4 bases from V and 8 from J; bases not matched to a gene: 1. Germline V CDR1 and CDR2: LNHDA, SQIVND (reference sequence).

The chain carries TRBV19 and TRBJ2-1, with 11 bases lining up with TRBD2. V trimming: 5 bases; J trimming: 9 bases; junction bases outside the gene matches: 12. The CDR3 has 16 residues. Germline loops: CDR1 LNHDA, CDR2 SQIVND (reference sequence). The CDR3 bases are TGTGCCAGTAGTTCCCTTAGCGGGGGGGCCGAGGGTGAGCAGTTCTTC. Its protein product is CASSSLSGGAEGEQFF.

This clone was recorded a few times. This chain joins TRBV2 and TRBJ1-1; D is undetermined. V was pared by 4 bases and J by 0 bases, with 9 bases between. Germline V gives CDR1 SNHLY, CDR2 FYNNEI. This CDR3 spans 14 amino acids. This CDR3 reads CASSGARMNTEAFF. CDR3 DNA: TGTGCCAGCAGTGGTGCCAGGATGAACACTGAAGCTTTCTTT.

The rearrangement links TRBV9 to TRBJ1-3; D is uncertain. The germline V and J ends were trimmed by 0 bases and 0 bases, with 4 bases remaining between them. The germline gives CDR1 SGDLS, CDR2 YYNGEE. The CDR3 extends over 14 amino acids. The DNA of the CDR3 is TGTGCCAGCAGCGTAGGGGTCTCTGGAAACACCATATATTTT. Amino acids: CASSVGVSGNTIYF. Full variable domain (outside the CDR3, taken from reference TRBV9 and TRBJ1-3): DSGVTQTPKHLITATGQRVTLRCSPRSGDLSVYWYQQSLDQGLQFLIQYYNGEERAKGNILERFSAQQFPDLHSELNLSSLELGDSALYFCASSVGVSGNTIYFGEGSWLTVV.

V usage is TRBV18 and J usage is TRBJ2-1; 10 bases align to TRBD1. Trimming cost V 3 bases and J 5 bases; bases outside gene matches: 4. The CDR3 is 15 residues long. The germline gives CDR1 KGHSH, CDR2 LQKENI. CDR3 amino acids: CASSPGQGVNNEQFF. In DNA, the CDR3 is TGTGCCAGCTCACCTGGACAGGGGGTCAACAATGAGCAGTTCTTC.

CDR3 in amino acids: CASSLEAGHFTEAFF. CDR3 nucleotide sequence: TGCGCCAGCAGCTTGGAGGCAGGGCATTTTACTGAAGCTTTCTTT. The chain has TRBV5-1 and TRBJ1-1; D is possibly TRBD1 (5 bases). The V end lost 0 bases, the J end lost 5 bases, and 14 bases lay between the germline ends. CDR3 length equals 15 residues. Germline-derived CDR1 and CDR2 are SGHRS and YFSETQ.

This clone has just one count. CDR3 protein: CASSSRAGLQYNEQFF. The CDR3, as DNA: TGTGCCAGCAGCTCGAGAGCGGGACTTCAGTACAATGAGCAGTTCTTC. The chain combines TRBV7-9 with TRBJ2-1; 7 nucleotides align to TRBD2. The CDR3 extends over 16 amino acids. Per germline, CDR1 SEHNR and CDR2 FQNEAQ (reference sequence). V gave up 4 bases and J gave up 4 bases; unmatched junction bases: 10.

V is TRBV6-5 and J is TRBJ1-2, with D hard to call. The germline CDR1 and CDR2 sequences are MNHEY and SVGAGI. The V end lost 6 bases, the J end lost 8 bases, and 16 bases lay between the germline ends. The CDR3 contains 13 residues. The CDR3 DNA is TGTGCCAGCAGCGGCAACCCCCCTAGGGGCTACACCTTC. It codes for CASSGNPPRGYTF.

This clone has only a few counts. The chain recombines TRBV5-1 with TRBJ1-6; possibly TRBD1 for D (6 bases). The CDR3 has 16 residues. Trimming pared 4 bases from V and 2 bases from J, leaving 13 bases between. CDR1 and CDR2 (germline): SGHRS, YFSETQ. The CDR3 DNA sequence: TGCGCCAGCAGCCGGGAGGGGGATGCCTATAATTCACCCCTCCACTTT. Translation gives CASSREGDAYNSPLHF.

The chain carries TRBV6-5 and TRBJ2-1, with D maybe TRBD2 (7 bases). Trimming left V 7 bases short and J 2 bases short, with 15 bases between. CDR1 MNHEY and CDR2 SVGAGI come from the germline V gene. CDR3 length: 15 residues. The CDR3 region is CASTIGGGPYNEQFF. CDR3 nucleotides: TGTGCCAGCACGATAGGGGGGGGCCCCTACAATGAGCAGTTCTTC.

The chain links TRBV15 to TRBJ2-6; D remains ambiguous. Germline V lookup: CDR1 LNHNV, CDR2 YYDKDF (reference sequence). The CDR3 spans 15 residues. Trimming removed 4 bases at V and 0 bases at J, with 7 bases between. The CDR3 protein is CATSTRNSGANVLTF. CDR3 DNA sequence: TGTGCCACCAGCACCCGAAACTCTGGGGCCAACGTCCTGACTTTC.

This clone was picked up a small number of times. The genes are TRBV5-4 and TRBJ1-3; D is ambiguous. CDR3 length: 15 amino acids. Trimming pared 0 bases from V and 4 bases from J, leaving 11 bases between. Per germline, CDR1 SGHNT and CDR2 YYREEE (reference sequence). The CDR3 loop is CASSLDRGIGNTIYF. The CDR3 DNA is TGTGCCAGCAGCTTGGATCGGGGAATCGGAAACACCATATATTTT.

This sequence joins TRBV6-5 and TRBJ2-2; 10 nucleotides agree with TRBD1. Per germline, CDR1 MNHEY and CDR2 SVGAGI. J gave up 4 bases and V 4 bases, and 3 bases lay outside the gene matches. This CDR3 region has 15 residues. The CDR3 nucleotides read TGTGCCAGCAGTTGGGACAGGGGACTCACCGGGGAGCTGTTTTTT. Its protein product is CASSWDRGLTGELFF.

The DNA of the CDR3 is TGTGCCATCGGGCTCCAAGAGACCCAGTACTTC. Translated: CAIGLQETQYF. The chain joins TRBV10-3 to TRBJ2-5, with D unresolved. This CDR3 has 11 residues. CDR1 and CDR2 (germline): ENHRY, SYGVKD. The V gene lost 8 bases and the J gene lost 1 base, with 5 bases spanning the gap.

The chain is built from TRBV2 and TRBJ1-5; D call uncertain. CDR3 length: 15 amino acids. The germline CDR1 and CDR2 sequences are SNHLY and FYNNEI. Trimming pared 2 bases from V and 6 bases from J, leaving 14 bases between. The CDR3 sequence is CASSEWGVAGQPQHF. The CDR3 DNA reads as TGTGCCAGCAGTGAATGGGGAGTGGCCGGTCAGCCCCAGCATTTT.

This chain uses TRBV12-3 or TRBV12-4 with TRBJ1-2; D remains ambiguous. The CDR3 loop spans 12 amino acids. The V end lost 3 bases, the J end lost 6 bases, and 8 bases lay between the germline ends. DNA of the CDR3: TGTGCCAGCAGTTTGAGGCCCCATGGCTACACCTTC. This translates into CASSLRPHGYTF.

This chain links TRBV3-1 (or the pseudogene TRBV3-2) with TRBJ2-3; TRBD1 matches 8 bases. This CDR3 is 17 amino acids long. Germline assignment: CDR1 LGHDT and CDR2 YNNKEL (reference sequence). V lost 1 base and J lost 2; bases outside the gene matches: 8. The CDR3, as DNA: TGTGCCAGCAGCCAAGCGCGACAGGGGTTCAACACAGATACGCAGTATTTT. Residues: CASSQARQGFNTDTQYF.

The chain recombines TRBV30 with TRBJ1-1; 9 bases are a match to TRBD1. The length of the CDR3 is 15 residues. Germline CDR1 reads GTSNPN; CDR2 reads SVGIG (reference sequence). J gave up 0 bases and V 5 bases, and 7 bases lay outside the gene matches. The CDR3 sequence is CAWSTGGSVNTEAFF. The DNA for the CDR3 is TGTGCCTGGTCTACAGGGGGCTCGGTGAACACTGAAGCTTTCTTT.

The chain combines TRBV6-5 with TRBJ2-5; TRBD2 aligns across 8 bases. The V and J ends lost 7 bases and 5 bases, in that order; junction bases with no gene match: 12. The CDR3 is 15 amino acids. The germline V gene has CDR1 MNHEY and CDR2 SVGAGI. For the CDR3, the DNA is TGTGCCAGCAAGCGGGGGACCTCGCTTTACGAGACCCAGTACTTC. Protein product: CASKRGTSLYETQYF.

This clone was detected only once. The chain has TRBV6-2 or TRBV6-3 and TRBJ2-7, with 7 bases lining up with TRBD2. The length of the CDR3 is 14 residues. V lost 3 bases to trimming and J lost 7 bases; unmatched junction nucleotides: 9. From germline, CDR1 is MNHEY and CDR2 SVGEGT. The CDR3 DNA sequence: TGTGCCAGCAGTTATGCGGGGGACCGCGGGGAGCAGTACTTC. It encodes CASSYAGDRGEQYF.

The V and J genes are TRBV5-1 and TRBJ1-4, with D perhaps matching TRBD1 (6 bases). The CDR3 runs to 14 residues. Germline values: CDR1 SGHRS, CDR2 YFSETQ. V lost 0 bases to trimming and J lost 3 bases, with 6 bases between them. The CDR3 nucleotides read TGCGCCAGCAGCTTGGGGGGGCCTAATGAAAAACTGTTTTTT. This encodes CASSLGGPNEKLFF.

The V gene is TRBV3-1 (or the pseudogene TRBV3-2), the J gene TRBJ1-2; the D gene is possibly TRBD1 (6 bases). The V and J ends lost 5 bases and 1 base respectively, with 20 bases between them. CDR3 length: 17 amino acids. The germline CDR1 and CDR2 sequences are LGHDT and YNNKEL (reference sequence). The CDR3 spells CASSTRFGGRNNYGYTF. The CDR3 nucleotides are TGTGCCAGCAGCACCCGTTTTGGGGGGCGGAATAACTATGGCTACACCTTC.

The chain combines TRBV15 with TRBJ2-6; TRBD2 aligns across 8 bases. Germline trimming cut 1 base from V and 2 bases from J; bases unmatched to any gene: 4. The CDR3 has 17 residues. Germline V gives CDR1 LNHNV, CDR2 YYDKDF (reference sequence). CDR3 DNA: TGTGCCACCAGCAGAGCGGGAGGGGATGCTGGGGCCAACGTCCTGACTTTC. Protein: CATSRAGGDAGANVLTF.

V and J are TRBV29-1 and TRBJ2-7, with D perhaps TRBD1 or TRBD2 (5 bases each). Germline loops: CDR1 SQVTM, CDR2 ANQGSEA. Trimming left V 5 bases short and J 9 bases short, with 20 bases between. This CDR3 has 13 residues. For the CDR3, the DNA is TGCAGCGTTTCCGAGGACCGGGGCTATTCGCAGTACTTC. Encoded protein: CSVSEDRGYSQYF.

The table lists this clone with a count of one. The chain uses TRBV19 and TRBJ2-1; no clear D gene. The CDR3 covers 14 residues. V gave up 2 bases and J gave up 6 bases, with 11 bases separating them. Per the germline V gene, CDR1 is LNHDA and CDR2 is SQIVND (reference sequence). The CDR3 DNA sequence: TGTGCCAGTAGTATATCCGACACTGGCAATGAGCAGTTCTTC. It specifies CASSISDTGNEQFF.